The 4 T cell receptor beta chains given below trace back to one sample, sequenced in a study of cytomegalovirus exposure and HLA in healthy donors. Only in-frame clones appear in the TCRdb table, and some are missing; sequencing was by immunoSEQ multiplex PCR. The sample has about 86,000 clones; 93% are singletons. Sequenced material: PBMCs. The receptors were sampled from a man aged 18 to 30 in good health and CMV-seronegative.

V is TRBV11-1 and J is TRBJ2-3, with 8 positions matching TRBD2. This CDR3 is built from 15 residues. Trimming removed 6 bases from V and 4 bases from J; junction bases left unmatched: 9. Germline loops: CDR1 SGHAT, CDR2 FQDESV (reference sequence). The chain's CDR3 is CASRMAGGRADTQYF. CDR3 sequence (DNA): TGTGCCAGCAGGATGGCGGGAGGAAGGGCAGATACGCAGTATTTT.

V and J are TRBV4-2 and TRBJ2-5; the D gene is possibly TRBD2 (6 bases). Germline CDR1 and CDR2: LGHNA and YNFKEQ. Trimming removed 0 bases from V and 1 base from J, with 12 bases in between. CDR3 size: 16 residues. CDR3 in DNA: TGTGCCAGCAGCCAAGATTGGGCGGGATTCCAAGAGACCCAGTACTTC. It codes for CASSQDWAGFQETQYF.

V is TRBV5-1 and J is TRBJ2-2; 7 positions match TRBD1. This CDR3 has 16 amino acids. Losses at the gene ends were 9 bases for V and 0 bases for J; bases not matched to a gene: 11. The germline V gene has CDR1 SGHRS and CDR2 YFSETQ. DNA of the CDR3: TGCGCCAACCACGTTCCGGGACAGTCGAACACCGGGGAGCTGTTTTTT. This sequence encodes CANHVPGQSNTGELFF.

This sequence joins TRBV5-1 and TRBJ1-1, with D tentatively TRBD1 (5 bases). The V end was cut by 6 bases, the J end by 4 bases, with 7 bases between. The length of the CDR3 is 11 residues. Per germline, CDR1 SGHRS and CDR2 YFSETQ. The DNA of the CDR3 is TGCGCCAGCACAGACAGCACTGAAGCTTTCTTT. It yields the protein CASTDSTEAFF.